This T cell receptor (beta chain) was recovered during a study of PD-1 blockade in classical Hodgkin lymphoma. The study, taken as a whole, reports: Reported baseline diversity: healthy donors highest, relapsed/refractory patients lowest.

Time point indicated: newly diagnosed, previously untreated cHL patient sample. Thawed PBMCs underwent magnetic negative selection to obtain purified CD8+ T cells. Untreated, newly diagnosed classical Hodgkin lymphoma PBMCs were used for comparison. Details on this clone: What it recognizes is unknown.

V shed 4 bases and J shed 3 bases, with 9 bases lying between them. CDR1 and CDR2 (germline): SGHRS, YFSETQ. The CDR3 has 13 amino acids. Profiled with immunoSEQ multiplex PCR; TCRdb holds only in-frame clones, not every one. The sample holds some 9,000 clones, approximately 92% seen once. The gene calls are TRBV5-1 and TRBJ2-3; D ambiguous. Sequenced input: CD8+ T cells from blood. The receptor comes from a human donor with classical Hodgkin lymphoma. This CDR3 is CASSPPATDTQYF. The CDR3 DNA sequence: TGCGCCAGCAGCCCACCCGCAACAGATACGCAGTATTTT.